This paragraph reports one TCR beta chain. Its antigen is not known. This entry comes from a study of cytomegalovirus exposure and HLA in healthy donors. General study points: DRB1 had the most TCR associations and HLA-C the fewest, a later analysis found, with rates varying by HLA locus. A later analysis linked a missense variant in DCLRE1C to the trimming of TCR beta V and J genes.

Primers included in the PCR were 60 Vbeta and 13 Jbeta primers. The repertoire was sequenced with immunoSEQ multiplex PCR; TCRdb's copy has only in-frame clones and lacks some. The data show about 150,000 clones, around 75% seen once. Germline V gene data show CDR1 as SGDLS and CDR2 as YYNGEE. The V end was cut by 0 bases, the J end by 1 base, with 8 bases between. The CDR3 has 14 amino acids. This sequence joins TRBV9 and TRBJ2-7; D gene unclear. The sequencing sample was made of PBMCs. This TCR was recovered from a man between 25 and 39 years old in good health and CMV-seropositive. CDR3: CASSVDPSSYEQYF. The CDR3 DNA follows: TGTGCCAGCAGCGTAGATCCCAGTTCCTACGAGCAGTACTTC.